The 29 T cell receptor beta chains reported below all come from one sample, sequenced in a study of CD8 T cells in ankylosing spondylitis. Each CDR3 protein is one row after TCRdb ran MiXCR on the 5' RACE reads. The repertoire holds 25,000 to 35,000 distinct CDR3 sequences, with nearly 5.5% as singletons. The sequenced sample was blood, either unsorted or a sorted T cell fraction (not recorded which). These receptors were taken from a female donor with ankylosing spondylitis or in good health (not recorded which).

The genes are TRBV2 and TRBJ1-5; TRBD1 is a possible D gene (6 bases). V lost 6 bases and J 2 bases, leaving 17 bases between the germline ends. Germline V gene data show CDR1 as SNHLY and CDR2 as FYNNEI. The CDR3 length is 16 residues. Here the CDR3 DNA reads TGTGCCAGCAGCGCCTACTTGGGGGCAGGCAATCAGCCCCAGCATTTT. Translation: CASSAYLGAGNQPQHF.

This clonotype was observed at least ten times. This rearrangement joins TRBV9 to TRBJ2-1; TRBD1 aligns across 10 bases. Looked up from germline, CDR1 is SGDLS and CDR2 is YYNGEE. The CDR3 is made up of 15 amino acids. After removal of 3 bases from V and 7 bases from J, the junction contained 7 bases not matched to a gene. The DNA of the CDR3 is TGTGCCAGCAGCGGCGGGACAGGGGAAGGGAATGAGCAGTTCTTC. Translated, it gives CASSGGTGEGNEQFF.

This clonotype was counted ten times or more. This rearrangement joins TRBV9 to TRBJ2-5, with 10 bases identical to TRBD2. V lost 7 bases to trimming and J lost 1 base; unmatched junction nucleotides: 7. CDR3 length: 15 amino acids. CDR1 SGDLS and CDR2 YYNGEE come from the germline V gene. CDR3 in DNA: TGTGCCAGCTCCCAAGCGGGGGGGCCCCAAGAGACCCAGTACTTC. Translating it yields CASSQAGGPQETQYF.

This clonotype was observed at least ten times. The chain couples TRBV9 to TRBJ2-3; D call uncertain. This CDR3 contains 13 residues. Between the trimmed V and J ends, which lost 2 bases and 6 bases, there was a span of 10 bases. From germline, CDR1 is SGDLS and CDR2 YYNGEE. CDR3 amino acids: CASSVRLADTQYF. The CDR3 bases are TGTGCCAGCAGCGTTAGACTGGCTGATACGCAGTATTTT.

This clonotype was observed many times. This rearrangement joins TRBV9 to TRBJ2-1; 8 bases are a match to TRBD2. CDR1 and CDR2 from the germline V gene are SGDLS and YYNGEE. The CDR3 is made up of 16 amino acids. The V gene end was trimmed by 0 bases and the J gene end by 2 bases; junction bases not matched to a gene: 4. This chain's CDR3 is CASSVASGGPYNEQFF. The DNA of the CDR3 is TGTGCCAGCAGCGTAGCGTCGGGGGGGCCCTACAATGAGCAGTTCTTC.

This clonotype was counted many times. The chain is built from TRBV9 and TRBJ2-7; D is tentatively TRBD1 or TRBD2 (5 bases each). The CDR3 covers 13 residues. Germline loops: CDR1 SGDLS, CDR2 YYNGEE. V lost 4 bases and J lost 4, with 12 bases in between. CDR3 in amino acids: CASSRDPQYEQYF. CDR3 sequence (DNA): TGTGCCAGCAGCAGGGACCCACAATACGAGCAGTACTTC.

In this sample, this clonotype turned up many times. V is TRBV9 and J is TRBJ1-1; D gene ambiguous. Trimming stripped 1 base from V and 2 bases from J, with 12 bases between. Looked up from germline, CDR1 is SGDLS and CDR2 is YYNGEE. The CDR3 has 15 amino acids. The CDR3 loop reads CASSVNNRDNTEAFF. CDR3 bases: TGTGCCAGCAGCGTAAATAATCGGGATAACACTGAAGCTTTCTTT.

The CDR3 loop reads CASSPDPYNEQFF. The CDR3 DNA reads TGTGCCAGCAGCCCGGACCCGTACAATGAGCAGTTCTTC. The rearrangement links TRBV9 to TRBJ2-1; unclear D gene. Germline loops: CDR1 SGDLS, CDR2 YYNGEE. With 4 bases removed from V and 4 bases from J, the gap between germline ends came to 9 bases. The CDR3 contains 13 residues.

This clonotype was found many times. This rearrangement joins TRBV9 to TRBJ2-3; D is unclear. The CDR3 totals 15 residues. V lost 0 bases to trimming and J lost 0 bases, with 8 bases between them. Germline assignment: CDR1 SGDLS and CDR2 YYNGEE. CDR3 sequence (DNA): TGTGCCAGCAGCGTAGTATCGACCAGCACAGATACGCAGTATTTT. Its translation: CASSVVSTSTDTQYF.

The table lists this clonotype with many counts. The genes are TRBV9 and TRBJ1-2; maybe TRBD1 (5 bases). The V gene lost 2 bases and the J gene lost 6 bases, with 17 bases spanning the gap. Germline CDR1 and CDR2: SGDLS and YYNGEE. This CDR3 is built from 15 residues. The CDR3 loop is CASSVLDGRGDGYTF. CDR3 DNA sequence: TGTGCCAGCAGCGTGTTGGACGGTCGGGGCGATGGCTACACCTTC.

Ten or more counts support this clonotype. The chain has TRBV9 and TRBJ2-4; D may be TRBD2 (5 bases). The V and J ends lost 4 bases and 8 bases respectively, with 19 bases between them. Germline CDR1 is SGDLS and CDR2 is YYNGEE. CDR3 length equals 15 residues. Here the CDR3 reads CASSPRSSSGDIQYF. CDR3 DNA sequence: TGTGCCAGCAGCCCTCGGAGTAGTTCCGGGGACATTCAGTACTTC.

Many counts were recorded for this clonotype. V and J are TRBV9 and TRBJ1-3; D perhaps matches TRBD1 (5 bases). The CDR3 totals 13 residues. From germline, CDR1 is SGDLS and CDR2 YYNGEE. V lost 6 bases and J 4 bases, leaving 11 bases between the germline ends. The CDR3 loop is CASNPRGGNTIYF. For the CDR3, the DNA is TGTGCCAGCAACCCACGGGGCGGAAACACCATATATTTT.

This clonotype was seen more than once but under ten times. The rearrangement joins TRBV9 to TRBJ2-5; D might be TRBD1 (6 bases). Looked up from germline, CDR1 is SGDLS and CDR2 is YYNGEE. This CDR3 spans 14 amino acids. Trimming pared 0 bases from V and 4 bases from J, leaving 10 bases between. CDR3 protein: CASSVGGQSETQYF. CDR3 bases: TGTGCCAGCAGCGTAGGAGGACAGTCAGAGACCCAGTACTTC.

At least ten counts were recorded for this clonotype. V and J are TRBV9 and TRBJ2-1; D gene unclear. This CDR3 has 13 residues. Per the germline V gene, CDR1 is SGDLS and CDR2 is YYNGEE. The V gene lost 0 bases and the J gene lost 9 bases, with 10 bases spanning the gap. The CDR3 here is CASSVDSLAEQFF. CDR3 nucleotide sequence: TGTGCCAGCAGCGTAGACAGTTTGGCTGAGCAGTTCTTC.

This clonotype was detected ten times or more. The rearrangement links TRBV9 to TRBJ1-2; TRBD1 aligns across 9 bases. The J segment lost 6 bases and the V segment lost 4 bases, leaving 4 bases of the junction unmatched. The germline V gene has CDR1 SGDLS and CDR2 YYNGEE. The CDR3 has 13 amino acids. CDR3 residues: CASSIQGANGYTF. The CDR3 DNA follows: TGTGCCAGCAGCATACAGGGGGCGAATGGCTACACCTTC.

This clonotype has at least ten counts. This rearrangement joins TRBV9 to TRBJ2-1, with 8 bases fitting TRBD1. This CDR3 is 13 amino acids long. With V trimmed by 3 bases and J by 8 bases, 4 bases remained unmatched. Per germline, CDR1 SGDLS and CDR2 YYNGEE. The CDR3 nucleotides read TGTGCCAGCAGCGCAGACAGGGGTGATGAGCAGTTCTTC. Amino acids: CASSADRGDEQFF.

This clonotype was found many times. The chain has TRBV9 and TRBJ2-1; TRBD1 aligns across 8 bases. The CDR3 sequence is 16 residues long. The ends lost 0 bases at V and 7 bases at J; junction bases unmatched: 9. Germline V gene lookup returns CDR1 SGDLS and CDR2 YYNGEE. Here the CDR3 DNA reads TGTGCCAGCAGCGTAGTGGACAGGGTCGGACTGAATGAGCAGTTCTTC. It specifies CASSVVDRVGLNEQFF.

At least ten counts were recorded for this clonotype. The chain carries TRBV9 and TRBJ2-3; D call uncertain. CDR1 SGDLS and CDR2 YYNGEE come from the germline V gene. Trimming removed 0 bases from V and 3 bases from J, with 8 bases in between. The CDR3 contains 14 residues. This chain's CDR3 is CASSVAPRTDTQYF. The CDR3, as DNA: TGTGCCAGCAGCGTAGCTCCGCGGACAGATACGCAGTATTTT.

This clonotype was recorded at least ten times. The gene calls are TRBV9 and TRBJ2-5; D uncertain. CDR1 is SGDLS, CDR2 YYNGEE, per germline. The V and J ends lost 2 bases and 1 base respectively, with 9 bases between them. The CDR3 consists of 14 residues. Here the CDR3 reads CASSVGPLQETQYF. The CDR3 region has the DNA TGTGCCAGCAGCGTCGGACCCCTCCAAGAGACCCAGTACTTC.

In its sample, this clonotype was seen a few times. The chain employs TRBV9 and TRBJ2-1, with 10 bases that match TRBD2. V trimming: 4 bases; J trimming: 10 bases; junction bases outside the gene matches: 11. CDR1 is SGDLS and CDR2 is YYNGEE in the germline V gene. The CDR3 extends over 15 amino acids. The CDR3 DNA reads TGTGCCAGCAGCCCTCCGAGCGGGGGGGCTTGGGAGCAGTTCTTC. Protein sequence: CASSPPSGGAWEQFF.

The sample holds many counts of this clonotype. The chain recombines TRBV9 with TRBJ2-6; no clear D gene. CDR1 and CDR2 (germline): SGDLS, YYNGEE. The CDR3 loop spans 15 amino acids. The V end lost 0 bases, the J end lost 3 bases, and 7 bases lay between the germline ends. Written as DNA, the CDR3 is TGTGCCAGCAGCGTAGGTGGAATTGGGGCCAACGTCCTGACTTTC. Protein sequence: CASSVGGIGANVLTF.

This clonotype was detected many times. The chain couples TRBV9 to TRBJ2-1; 7 nucleotides match TRBD2. CDR3 length equals 13 residues. With 4 bases clipped from V and 10 bases from J, the junction kept 8 bases outside the gene matches. Germline V CDR1 and CDR2: SGDLS, YYNGEE. As DNA, the CDR3 is TGTGCCAGCAGCTACCACACCGGGGGGGAGCAGTTCTTC. Translated, it gives CASSYHTGGEQFF.

This clonotype has a count of ten or more. The CDR3 coding sequence is TGTGCCAGCAGCGTAAGTCCCGGGGAGCTGTTTTTT. Its protein is CASSVSPGELFF. The chain recombines TRBV9 with TRBJ2-2; D is ambiguous. The CDR3 sequence is 12 residues long. Per the germline V gene, CDR1 is SGDLS and CDR2 is YYNGEE. The V end was cut by 1 base, the J end by 6 bases, with 4 bases between.

This clonotype has at least ten counts. The chain links TRBV9 to TRBJ2-5, with D perhaps TRBD2 (6 bases). This CDR3 comprises 16 residues. V dropped 4 bases and J dropped 4 bases, with 20 bases sitting between them. CDR1 is SGDLS and CDR2 is YYNGEE in the germline V gene. The DNA of the CDR3 is TGTGCCAGCAGCCCCCGAACGAATAGCGGTCGAGAGACCCAGTACTTC. Translated: CASSPRTNSGRETQYF.

There are many counts of this clonotype. This chain uses TRBV9 with TRBJ2-1, with 16 bases that match TRBD2. This CDR3 comprises 20 residues. Germline trimming cut 3 bases from V and 0 bases from J; bases unmatched to any gene: 9. The germline CDR1 and CDR2 sequences are SGDLS and YYNGEE. The CDR3 loop is CASSGIPGLAGGSSYNEQFF. The DNA of the CDR3 is TGTGCCAGCAGCGGAATACCGGGACTAGCGGGAGGGAGCTCCTACAATGAGCAGTTCTTC.

The chain's CDR3 is CASSPRRVAADTQYF. CDR3 in DNA: TGTGCCAGCAGCCCCAGGCGGGTAGCTGCAGATACGCAGTATTTT. The V call is TRBV9, the J call TRBJ2-3, with TRBD2 as a possible D gene (5 bases). Germline V CDR1 and CDR2: SGDLS, YYNGEE. V was trimmed by 4 bases and J by 4 bases, leaving 16 bases between them. This CDR3 is built from 15 residues.

This clonotype showed up many times. The chain joins TRBV9 to TRBJ2-3; D might be TRBD2 (5 bases). V was trimmed by 4 bases and J by 5 bases, leaving 14 bases between them. The CDR3 spans 14 residues. Germline V CDR1 and CDR2: SGDLS, YYNGEE. This chain's CDR3 is CASSRGMGEDTQYF. As DNA, the CDR3 is TGTGCCAGCAGCAGAGGGATGGGCGAAGATACGCAGTATTTT.

This clonotype was seen many times. The gene calls are TRBV9 and TRBJ2-1; 8 nucleotides align to TRBD2. Germline V CDR1 and CDR2: SGDLS, YYNGEE. V trimming: 3 bases; J trimming: 7 bases; junction bases outside the gene matches: 9. The CDR3 length is 15 residues. CDR3 bases: TGTGCCAGCAGCGCCCTGGGCGGGGGGCGAAATGAGCAGTTCTTC. Translated, it gives CASSALGGGRNEQFF. The full variable domain, with the rest looked up from reference TRBV9 and TRBJ2-1, is DSGVTQTPKHLITATGQRVTLRCSPRSGDLSVYWYQQSLDQGLQFLIQYYNGEERAKGNILERFSAQQFPDLHSELNLSSLELGDSALYFCASSALGGGRNEQFFGPGTRLTVL.

This clonotype was recorded many times. The chain employs TRBV9 and TRBJ2-7; the D gene is possibly TRBD2 (6 bases). From germline, CDR1 is SGDLS and CDR2 YYNGEE. CDR3 length equals 15 residues. V shed 4 bases and J shed 1 base, with 15 bases lying between them. DNA for the CDR3: TGTGCCAGCAGCCCCACGGGCGGGGTATCCTACGAGCAGTACTTC. Translated, it gives CASSPTGGVSYEQYF.